The rows below give T cell receptor beta chains drawn from one sample of a study of blood T cell repertoires in COVID-19. Here immunoSEQ multiplex PCR was the method, and the copy in TCRdb shows in-frame clones only, minus some. The table shows 150,000 or so clones, with around 85% occurring only once. Sequencing used peripheral blood. Receptors originate from a man aged 55 to 70 with COVID-19, enrolled during active disease. Each CDR3 is given with its conserved first and last residue. Each record gives: D gene, V gene, J gene, clone size, CDR3 DNA, CDR3 protein. The D gene is left open where the match is weak. A clone size is listed for some rows: how often the clone was seen (once, few, many), or a class if it is expanded.

TRBD1,TRBV5-1,TRBJ1-2,-,TGCGCCAGCAGCTTGACCCTAAGACAGGGCGGCGGCTATGGCTACACCTTC,CASSLTLRQGGGYGYTF
TRBD1,TRBV9,TRBJ1-2,-,TGTGCCAGCAGAGACGACAGGGTTCATGGCTACACCTTC,CASRDDRVHGYTF
-,TRBV7-2,TRBJ2-1,-,TGTGCCAGCAGCTTATTCAGCGGTCTAGGCAATGAGCAGTTCTTC,CASSLFSGLGNEQFF
-,TRBV11-2,TRBJ2-7,-,TGTGCCAGCAGCTTAGGGGGCCCCTACGAGCAGTACTTC,CASSLGGPYEQYF
-,TRBV6-5,TRBJ1-3,-,TGTGCCAGCAGTTACCTCCCGGACAGCTCTGGAAACACCATATATTTT,CASSYLPDSSGNTIYF
-,TRBV11-2,TRBJ1-2,-,TGTGCCAGCAGCTTAGATCGCAGTGGCTACACCTTC,CASSLDRSGYTF
TRBD1,TRBV25-1,TRBJ2-7,-,TGTGCCAGCACCGGGCCAGGGGGTTCCTACGAGCAGTACTTC,CASTGPGGSYEQYF
-,TRBV6-5,TRBJ1-1,-,TGTGCCAGCAGTAGCCCCCATTACACTGAAGCTTTCTTT,CASSSPHYTEAFF
TRBD1,TRBV27,TRBJ1-1,-,TGTGCCAGCAGCCAAACGACAGGGCCGGTCACTGAAGCTTTCTTT,CASSQTTGPVTEAFF
TRBD1,TRBV2,TRBJ1-6,-,TGTGCCAGCGCCGGGACAGGGGTCCTTGGTAATTCACCCCTCCACTTT,CASAGTGVLGNSPLHF
TRBD2,TRBV7-9,TRBJ2-7,-,TGTGCCAGCAGCCTAAAGAGCGGGAAAGGCTACGAGCAGTACTTC,CASSLKSGKGYEQYF
TRBD1,TRBV6-1,TRBJ2-4,-,TGTGCCAGCAGTGACGGACAGGGAGCCAAAAACATTCAGTACTTC,CASSDGQGAKNIQYF
TRBD1,TRBV27,TRBJ2-1,-,TGTGCCAGCAGTCCTGGGACAGGGGTATGGAATGAGCAGTTCTTC,CASSPGTGVWNEQFF
TRBD2,TRBV4-1,TRBJ2-2,-,TGCGCCAGCAGCCAACCGGGACTAGCGGGAGGTATTAAACCCACCGGGGAGCTGTTTTTT,CASSQPGLAGGIKPTGELFF
TRBD1,TRBV9,TRBJ1-3,-,TGTGCCAGCAGCACCGGGACAGAGGGTCACTCTGGAAACACCATATATTTT,CASSTGTEGHSGNTIYF
TRBD2,TRBV4-2,TRBJ2-1,-,TGTGCCAGCAGCCAATCCAGACTAGCGGGGTTGGATGAGCAGTTCTTC,CASSQSRLAGLDEQFF
TRBD1,TRBV6-5,TRBJ1-2,few,TGTGCCAGCAGTACCGGGACAGGCATCTATGGCTACACCTTC,CASSTGTGIYGYTF
TRBD2,TRBV6-2/TRBV6-3,TRBJ2-2,once,TGTGCCAGCAGCCTCCCGGTTACTAGCGGGAGTGGTACCGGGGAGCTGTTTTTT,CASSLPVTSGSGTGELFF
TRBD2,TRBV3-1/TRBV3-2,TRBJ2-3,-,TGTGCCAGCAGCCAAGACTGGCGGGGGGTGGGAGATACGCAGTATTTT,CASSQDWRGVGDTQYF
-,TRBV12-2,TRBJ2-4,once,TGTGCAAGTCGCTTCCGGGACTACTCCAAAAACATTCAGTACTTC,CASRFRDYSKNIQYF
TRBD2,TRBV7-6,TRBJ2-5,-,TGTGCCAGCAGCTCCGGCGGGACTAGCCGAGAGACCCAGTACTTC,CASSSGGTSRETQYF
TRBD1,TRBV5-1,TRBJ2-1,-,TGCGCCAGCAGCAATTCGGGACAGGGGGCGGGTGAGCAGTTCTTC,CASSNSGQGAGEQFF
TRBD1,TRBV14,TRBJ1-1,-,TGTGCCAGCAGCCAGGGACAGTCCTACACTGAAGCTTTCTTT,CASSQGQSYTEAFF
TRBD1,TRBV24-1,TRBJ1-1,once,TGTGCCACCAGTGTCGCCGGGACAGGGGAAGCTTTCTTT,CATSVAGTGEAFF
-,TRBV27,TRBJ2-1,-,TGTGCCAGCAGTTTGTTTAGCCCCAATGAGCAGTTCTTC,CASSLFSPNEQFF
-,TRBV18,TRBJ2-5,-,TGTGCCAGCTCACCAGGACAGCAAGAGACCCAGTACTTC,CASSPGQQETQYF
TRBD2,TRBV5-6,TRBJ2-2,-,TGTGCCAGCAGCTTGGTTGGGCTAGCGGGGGCGAGCAACACCGGGGAGCTGTTTTTT,CASSLVGLAGASNTGELFF
TRBD2,TRBV4-1,TRBJ2-1,-,TGCGCCAGCAGCCAAGTCGCCCAGCGGGGGAAATATGAGCAGTTCTTC,CASSQVAQRGKYEQFF
TRBD1,TRBV5-4,TRBJ1-2,-,TGTGCCAGCAGCTTAGGACAGGGGAGGGTACGGGGCTACACCTTC,CASSLGQGRVRGYTF
TRBD1,TRBV7-9,TRBJ2-1,-,TGTGCCAGCAGACGAACGGCCGACAGGGGGGTCGATGAGCAGTTCTTC,CASRRTADRGVDEQFF
-,TRBV12-3/TRBV12-4,TRBJ1-4,once,TGTGCCAGCAGTCAAAACAGGGAAAAACTGTTTTTT,CASSQNREKLFF
-,TRBV6-1,TRBJ2-7,few,TGTGCCAGCAGTGAATGGGACACAAACCTTTTCATCTACGAGCAGTACTTC,CASSEWDTNLFIYEQYF
TRBD1,TRBV7-2,TRBJ1-3,few,TGTGCCAGCAGCTTCCGACAGGGTACTGGAAACACCATATATTTT,CASSFRQGTGNTIYF
TRBD1,TRBV13,TRBJ2-1,-,TGTGCCAGCAGCTTAGGCCGACAGGGGGCGATCAATGAGCAGTTCTTC,CASSLGRQGAINEQFF
-,TRBV6-2/TRBV6-3,TRBJ1-1,-,TGTGCCAGCAGCTCGGGACTAAGGGCTGAAGCTTTCTTT,CASSSGLRAEAFF
TRBD2,TRBV9,TRBJ2-3,-,TGTGCCAGCAGCGTAGTAGGACTAGCGGTGACAGATACGCAGTATTTT,CASSVVGLAVTDTQYF
-,TRBV15,TRBJ2-7,-,TGTGCCACCAGCAGAGTTCCCGGGTCCTCCTACGAGCAGTACTTC,CATSRVPGSSYEQYF
TRBD2,TRBV27,TRBJ2-3,-,TGTGCCAGCAGTTTGCAGGCTAGCGGGGCGAACACAGATACGCAGTATTTT,CASSLQASGANTDTQYF
TRBD1,TRBV11-2,TRBJ1-1,-,TGTGCCAGCAGTCGACAGGGATTTGAAGCTTTCTTT,CASSRQGFEAFF
-,TRBV5-6,TRBJ2-7,-,TGTGCCAGCAGGTTGGGGGTAGGGATCAGGGCTGCCTACGAGCAGTACTTC,CASRLGVGIRAAYEQYF
-,TRBV5-1,TRBJ1-1,-,TGCGCCAGCAGCTTGGACAGTACGAACACTGAAGCTTTCTTT,CASSLDSTNTEAFF
-,TRBV2,TRBJ1-4,-,TGTGCCAGCAGTGAGGCGGGACTCCCTGGTGAAAAACTGTTTTTT,CASSEAGLPGEKLFF
-,TRBV1,TRBJ2-1,-,TGCACCAGCAGCCCGTCCCCGTGTCACAGCTCCTACAATGAGCAGTTCTTC,CTSSPSPCHSSYNEQFF
-,TRBV19,TRBJ2-5,-,TGTGCCAGTAGTATGGTAGGGTGGGGCGAAGAGACCCAGTACTTC,CASSMVGWGEETQYF
-,TRBV14,TRBJ1-3,once,TGTGCCAGCAGCCATCGGGAGGACCTCTCTGGAAACACCATATATTTT,CASSHREDLSGNTIYF
-,TRBV21-1,TRBJ2-7,-,TGTGCCAGCAGCAGCGGACAGGGAAGTTTCTCCGAGCAGTACTTC,CASSSGQGSFSEQYF